This T cell receptor beta chain was identified during a study of T cells in Graves' hyperthyroidism and ophthalmopathy. This clonotype showed up just a few times. Its target is not known. The source material, RNA transcripts, was used to amplify TCR beta CDR3 regions. Using the HTBI primer set, a first-round RT-PCR was run on the TCR CDR3. TCRdb ran MiXCR on the multiplex PCR reads and lists one entry per CDR3 protein. The sample includes hundreds of thousands of distinct CDR3 sequences, approximately 14% of them seen just once. The study left out patients who had uncontrolled infection, other autoimmune disease, pregnancy or lactation. Every diagnosis used clinical symptoms, serum thyroxine and TRAb, thyroid ultrasound and orbital computed tomography. Unmatched junction bases numbered 4, after V lost 5 bases and J lost 7 bases. CDR1 and CDR2 (germline): SGHAT, FQDESV (reference sequence). CDR3 size: 13 residues.

General study findings and limits: Ophthalmopathy cases were set apart from stable hyperthyroidism by a 13 V-J model. Also found in blood were most expanded thyroid clonotypes above 0.001.

The chain carries TRBV11-1 and TRBJ1-4; 7 nucleotides line up with TRBD1. The TCR comes from a man between 18 and 35 years old with Graves' ophthalmopathy. Material: blood. CDR3 protein: CASSLQGREKLFF. CDR3 sequence (DNA): TGTGCCAGCAGCCTACAGGGGCGTGAAAAACTGTTTTTT.